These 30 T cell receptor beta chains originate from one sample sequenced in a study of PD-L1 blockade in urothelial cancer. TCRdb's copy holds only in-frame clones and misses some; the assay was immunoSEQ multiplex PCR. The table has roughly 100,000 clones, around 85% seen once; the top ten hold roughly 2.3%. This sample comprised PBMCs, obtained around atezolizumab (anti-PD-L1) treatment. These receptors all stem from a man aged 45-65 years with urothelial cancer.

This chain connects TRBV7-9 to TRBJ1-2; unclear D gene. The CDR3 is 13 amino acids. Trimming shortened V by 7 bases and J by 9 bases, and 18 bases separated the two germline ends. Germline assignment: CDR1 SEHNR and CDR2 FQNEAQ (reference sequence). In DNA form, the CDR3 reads TGTGCCAGCACCCCACCGCCCCCAGGAAGCTACACCTTC. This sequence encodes CASTPPPPGSYTF.

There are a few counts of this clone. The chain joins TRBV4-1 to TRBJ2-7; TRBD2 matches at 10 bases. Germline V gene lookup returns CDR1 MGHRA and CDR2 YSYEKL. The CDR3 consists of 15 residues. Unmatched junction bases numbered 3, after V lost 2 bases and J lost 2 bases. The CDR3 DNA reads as TGCGCCAGCAGCCAACTTAGCGGGAGGCCCTACGAGCAGTACTTC. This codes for CASSQLSGRPYEQYF.

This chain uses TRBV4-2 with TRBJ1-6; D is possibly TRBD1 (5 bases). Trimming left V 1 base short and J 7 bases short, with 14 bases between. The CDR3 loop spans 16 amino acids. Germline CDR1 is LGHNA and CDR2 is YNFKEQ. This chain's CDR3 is CASSQVGRVGNSPLHF. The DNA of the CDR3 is TGTGCCAGCAGCCAAGTGGGCAGGGTAGGAAATTCACCCCTCCACTTT.

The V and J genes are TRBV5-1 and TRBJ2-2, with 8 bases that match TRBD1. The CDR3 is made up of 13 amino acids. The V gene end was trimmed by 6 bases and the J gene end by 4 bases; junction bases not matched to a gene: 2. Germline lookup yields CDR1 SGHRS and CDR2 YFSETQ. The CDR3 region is CASKQGGTGELFF. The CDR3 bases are TGCGCCAGCAAACAGGGGGGCACCGGGGAGCTGTTTTTT. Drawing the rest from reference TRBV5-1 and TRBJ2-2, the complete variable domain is KAGVTQTPRYLIKTRGQQVTLSCSPISGHRSVSWYQQTPGQGLQFLFEYFSETQRNKGNFPGRFSGRQFSNSRSEMNVSTLELGDSALYLCASKQGGTGELFFGEGSRLTVL.

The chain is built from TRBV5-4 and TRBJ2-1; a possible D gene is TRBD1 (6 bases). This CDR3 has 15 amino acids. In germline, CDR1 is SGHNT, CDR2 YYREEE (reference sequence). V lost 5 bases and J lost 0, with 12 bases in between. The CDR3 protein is CASSSRGVSYNEQFF. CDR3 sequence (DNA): TGTGCCAGCAGTTCCAGGGGAGTCTCCTACAATGAGCAGTTCTTC.

The chain's CDR3 is CASGLVWQGRTGELFF. CDR3 coding DNA: TGTGCTAGTGGTTTGGTATGGCAGGGTCGAACCGGGGAGCTGTTTTTT. The chain is built from TRBV12-5 and TRBJ2-2; tentatively, D is TRBD1 (5 bases). Trimming took 0 bases from V and 5 from J, leaving 13 bases between them. The CDR3 covers 16 residues. Germline V lookup: CDR1 LGHNT, CDR2 FRNRAP.

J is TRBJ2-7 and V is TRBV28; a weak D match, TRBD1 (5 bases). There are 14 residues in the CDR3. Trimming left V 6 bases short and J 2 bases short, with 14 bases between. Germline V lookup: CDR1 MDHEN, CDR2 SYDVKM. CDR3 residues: CASRQDRPPYEQYF. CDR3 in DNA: TGTGCCAGCAGGCAAGACAGACCACCCTACGAGCAGTACTTC.

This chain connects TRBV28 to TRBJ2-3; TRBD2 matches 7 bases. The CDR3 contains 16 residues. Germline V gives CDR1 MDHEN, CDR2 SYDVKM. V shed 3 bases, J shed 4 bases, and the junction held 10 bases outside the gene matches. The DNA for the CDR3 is TGTGCCAGCAGTTTGCAGCGGGGCGGGAGTGCAGATACGCAGTATTTT. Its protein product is CASSLQRGGSADTQYF.

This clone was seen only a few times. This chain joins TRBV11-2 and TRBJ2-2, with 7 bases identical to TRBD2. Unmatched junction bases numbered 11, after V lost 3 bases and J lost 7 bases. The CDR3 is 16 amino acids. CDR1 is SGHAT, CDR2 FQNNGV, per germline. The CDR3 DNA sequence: TGTGCCAGCAGCTTCGGGTCCGGGGGGTCGGGCGGGGAGCTGTTTTTT. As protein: CASSFGSGGSGGELFF.

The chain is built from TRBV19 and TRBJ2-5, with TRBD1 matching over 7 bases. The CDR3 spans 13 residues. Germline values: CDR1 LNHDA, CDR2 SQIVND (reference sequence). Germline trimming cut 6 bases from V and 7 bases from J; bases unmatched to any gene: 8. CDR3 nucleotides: TGTGCCAGTAGCCTAGGGGGCGCCGGGACCCAGTACTTC. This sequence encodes CASSLGGAGTQYF.

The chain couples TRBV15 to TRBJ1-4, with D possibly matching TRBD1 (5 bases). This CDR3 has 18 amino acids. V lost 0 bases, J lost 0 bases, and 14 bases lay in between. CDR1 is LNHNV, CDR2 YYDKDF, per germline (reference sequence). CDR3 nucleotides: TGTGCCACCAGCAGAGATTCGCCGACAGCCACAACTAATGAAAAACTGTTTTTT. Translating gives CATSRDSPTATTNEKLFF.

The CDR3 DNA reads TGTGCCAGCAGCCTTGCAGGAGGGCCGCAGAACACCGGGGAGCTGTTTTTT. It specifies CASSLAGGPQNTGELFF. This chain connects TRBV12-1 to TRBJ2-2; the D segment call TRBD2 is taken from the table without a DNA check. TRBV12-1 is a documented pseudogene. CDR3 length equals 17 residues.

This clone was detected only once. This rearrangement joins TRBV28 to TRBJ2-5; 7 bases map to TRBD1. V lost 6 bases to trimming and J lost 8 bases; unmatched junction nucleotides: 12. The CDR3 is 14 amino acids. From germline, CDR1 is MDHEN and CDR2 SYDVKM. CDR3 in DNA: TGTGCCAGCAGAACCCGGAAGGGGGCGGAAACCCAGTACTTC. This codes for CASRTRKGAETQYF. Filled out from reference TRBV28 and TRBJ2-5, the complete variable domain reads DVKVTQSSRYLVKRTGEKVFLECVQDMDHENMFWYRQDPGLGLRLIYFSYDVKMKEKGDIPEGYSVSREKKERFSLILESASTNQTSMYLCASRTRKGAETQYFGPGTRLLVL.

As DNA, the CDR3 is TGTGCCAGCATTCCAGGGTCGGGCAATCAGCCCCAGCATTTT. Amino acid sequence: CASIPGSGNQPQHF. This sequence joins TRBV6-1 and TRBJ1-5; possibly TRBD1 for D (5 bases). V was cut by 7 bases and J by 2 bases, with 12 bases left in between. Germline values: CDR1 MNHNS, CDR2 SASEGT. The CDR3 is 14 amino acids.

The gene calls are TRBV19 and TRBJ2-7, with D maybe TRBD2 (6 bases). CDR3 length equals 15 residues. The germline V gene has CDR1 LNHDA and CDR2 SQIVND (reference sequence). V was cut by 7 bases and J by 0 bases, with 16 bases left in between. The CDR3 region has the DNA TGTGCCAGTACCGCCTCGGGGGAAAGCTCCTACGAGCAGTACTTC. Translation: CASTASGESSYEQYF.

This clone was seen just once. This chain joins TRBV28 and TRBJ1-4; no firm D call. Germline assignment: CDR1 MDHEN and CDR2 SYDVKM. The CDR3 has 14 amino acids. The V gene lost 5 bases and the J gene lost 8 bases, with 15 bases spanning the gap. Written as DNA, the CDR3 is TGTGCCAGCAGTACCAGCGCTGGCTCCGAAAAACTGTTTTTT. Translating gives CASSTSAGSEKLFF.

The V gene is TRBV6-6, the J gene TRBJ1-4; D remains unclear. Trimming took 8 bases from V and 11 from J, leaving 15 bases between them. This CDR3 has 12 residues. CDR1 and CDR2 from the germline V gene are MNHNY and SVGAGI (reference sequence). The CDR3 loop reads CASGPSGEKLFF. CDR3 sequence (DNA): TGTGCCAGCGGACCCAGCGGGGAGAAACTGTTTTTT.

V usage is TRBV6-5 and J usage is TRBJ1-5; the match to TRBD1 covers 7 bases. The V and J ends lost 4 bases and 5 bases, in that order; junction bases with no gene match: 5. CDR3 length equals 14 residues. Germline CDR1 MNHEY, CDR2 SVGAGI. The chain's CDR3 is CASSSDRPYQPQHF. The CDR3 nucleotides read TGTGCCAGCAGTTCGGACAGGCCCTATCAGCCCCAGCATTTT.

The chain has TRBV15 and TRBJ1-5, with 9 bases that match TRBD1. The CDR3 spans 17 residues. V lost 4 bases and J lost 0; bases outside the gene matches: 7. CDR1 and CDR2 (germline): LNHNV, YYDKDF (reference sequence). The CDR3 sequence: CATSTGQGIHSNQPQHF. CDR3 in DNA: TGTGCCACCAGCACCGGACAGGGGATCCATAGCAATCAGCCCCAGCATTTT.

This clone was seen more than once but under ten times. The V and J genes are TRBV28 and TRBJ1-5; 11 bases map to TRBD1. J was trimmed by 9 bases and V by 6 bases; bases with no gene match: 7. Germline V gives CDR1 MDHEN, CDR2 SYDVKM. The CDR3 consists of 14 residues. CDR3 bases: TGTGCCAGCAGAGGGACAGGGGGGTCGCGGCCCCAGCATTTT. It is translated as CASRGTGGSRPQHF.

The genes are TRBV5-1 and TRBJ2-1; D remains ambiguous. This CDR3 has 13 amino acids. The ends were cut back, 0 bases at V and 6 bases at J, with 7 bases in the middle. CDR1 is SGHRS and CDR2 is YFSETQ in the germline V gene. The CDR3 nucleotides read TGCGCCAGCAGCTTGGTACCCGGCAATGAGCAGTTCTTC. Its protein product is CASSLVPGNEQFF.

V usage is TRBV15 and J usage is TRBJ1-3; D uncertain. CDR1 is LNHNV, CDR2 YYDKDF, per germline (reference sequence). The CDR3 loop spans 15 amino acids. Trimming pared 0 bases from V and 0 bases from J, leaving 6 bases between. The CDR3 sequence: CATSRDRVSGNTIYF. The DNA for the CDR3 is TGTGCCACCAGCAGAGATCGGGTCTCTGGAAACACCATATATTTT.

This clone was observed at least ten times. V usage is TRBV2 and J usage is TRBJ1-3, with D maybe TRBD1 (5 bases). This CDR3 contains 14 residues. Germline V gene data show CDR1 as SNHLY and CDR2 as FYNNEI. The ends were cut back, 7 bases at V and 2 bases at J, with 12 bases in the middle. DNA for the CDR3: TGTGCCAGCAATGCTATGACAGCTGGAAACACCATATATTTT. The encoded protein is CASNAMTAGNTIYF.

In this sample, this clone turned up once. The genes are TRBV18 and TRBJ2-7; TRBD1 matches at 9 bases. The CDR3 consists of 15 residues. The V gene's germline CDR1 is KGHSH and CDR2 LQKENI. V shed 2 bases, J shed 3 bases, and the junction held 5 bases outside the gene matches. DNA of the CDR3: TGTGCCAGCTCACCATCCGGGACAGGGAACTACGAGCAGTACTTC. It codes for CASSPSGTGNYEQYF.

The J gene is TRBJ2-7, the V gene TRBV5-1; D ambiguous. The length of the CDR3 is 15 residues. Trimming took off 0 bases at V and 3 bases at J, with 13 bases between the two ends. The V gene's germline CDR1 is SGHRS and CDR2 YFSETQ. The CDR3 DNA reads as TGCGCCAGCAGCTTGGGGGCAGGTAACCTCTACGAGCAGTACTTC. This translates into CASSLGAGNLYEQYF.

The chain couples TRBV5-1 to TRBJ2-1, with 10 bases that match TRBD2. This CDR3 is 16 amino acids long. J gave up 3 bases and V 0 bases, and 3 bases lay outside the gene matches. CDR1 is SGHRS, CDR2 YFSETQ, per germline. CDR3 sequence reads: CASSLGSSGGYNEQFF. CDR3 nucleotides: TGCGCCAGCAGCTTGGGCTCTAGCGGGGGCTACAATGAGCAGTTCTTC.

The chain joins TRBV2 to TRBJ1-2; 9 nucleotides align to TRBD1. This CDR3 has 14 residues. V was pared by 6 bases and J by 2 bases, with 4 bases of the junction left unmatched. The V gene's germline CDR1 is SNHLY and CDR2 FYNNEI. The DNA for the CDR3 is TGTGCCAGCAGATCCGGGACAGGGAACTATGGCTACACCTTC. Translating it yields CASRSGTGNYGYTF. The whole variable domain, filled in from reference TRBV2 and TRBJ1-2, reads EPEVTQTPSHQVTQMGQEVILRCVPISNHLYFYWYRQILGQKVEFLVSFYNNEISEKSEIFDDQFSVERPDGSNFTLKIRSTKLEDSAMYFCASRSGTGNYGYTFGSGTRLTVV.

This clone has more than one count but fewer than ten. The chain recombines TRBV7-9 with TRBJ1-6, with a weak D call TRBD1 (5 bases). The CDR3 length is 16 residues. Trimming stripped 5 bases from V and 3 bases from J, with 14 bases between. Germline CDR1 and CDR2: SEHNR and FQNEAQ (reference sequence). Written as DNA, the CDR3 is TGTGCCAGCAGCAACCACAGGAACAACTATAATTCACCCCTCCACTTT. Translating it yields CASSNHRNNYNSPLHF.

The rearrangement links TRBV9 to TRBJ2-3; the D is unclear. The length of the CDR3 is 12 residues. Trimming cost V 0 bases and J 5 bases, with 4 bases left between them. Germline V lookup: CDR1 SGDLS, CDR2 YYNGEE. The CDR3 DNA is TGTGCCAGCAGCGTAGCGGGAGATACGCAGTATTTT. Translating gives CASSVAGDTQYF. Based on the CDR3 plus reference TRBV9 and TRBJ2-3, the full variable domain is DSGVTQTPKHLITATGQRVTLRCSPRSGDLSVYWYQQSLDQGLQFLIQYYNGEERAKGNILERFSAQQFPDLHSELNLSSLELGDSALYFCASSVAGDTQYFGPGTRLTVL.

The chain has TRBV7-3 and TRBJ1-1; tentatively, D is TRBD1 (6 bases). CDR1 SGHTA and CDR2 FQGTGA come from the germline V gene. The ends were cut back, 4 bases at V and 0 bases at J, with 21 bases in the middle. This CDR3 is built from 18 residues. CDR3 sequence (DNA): TGTGCCAGCAGCTCGGACAGCTACCAATACGTTCTGAACACTGAAGCTTTCTTT. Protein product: CASSSDSYQYVLNTEAFF.